This T cell receptor beta chain was retrieved from a study of blood T cell repertoires in COVID-19. Turning to the study itself: Collection of acute and convalescent COVID-19 samples took place in the United States, Italy and Spain. Sample material is recorded as cDNA or gDNA derived from T cells, B-cell-depleted T cells, or PBMCs.

Authors' data handling: The assay estimated nucleated cells by amplifying reference gene primers. Clones were sequenced by immunoSEQ multiplex PCR, and TCRdb holds only the in-frame ones, with some missing. Clonal size and the V and J genes are those of that table, whereas D and trimming came from the DNA. This table holds 450,000 to 500,000 clones, over 75% found once. V lost 4 bases and J 3 bases, leaving 10 bases between the germline ends. The V gene's germline CDR1 is SGHRS and CDR2 YFSETQ. This CDR3 contains 13 residues. The sequenced sample consisted of peripheral blood. The chain is built from TRBV5-1 and TRBJ1-1; D is possibly TRBD1 (5 bases). The source is a human donor in a cohort sampled during active COVID-19. The CDR3 nucleotides read TGCGCCAGCAGCCCCCCGGGGGACACTGAAGCTTTCTTT. It yields the protein CASSPPGDTEAFF. Supplemented by reference TRBV5-1 and TRBJ1-1, the full variable domain reads KAGVTQTPRYLIKTRGQQVTLSCSPISGHRSVSWYQQTPGQGLQFLFEYFSETQRNKGNFPGRFSGRQFSNSRSEMNVSTLELGDSALYLCASSPPGDTEAFFGQGTRLTVV.